The TCR beta chain described here comes from a study of T cell responses to AZD1222 COVID-19 vaccine. Study-wide results and limits: It was only a handful of AZD1222 recipients who were seropositive at baseline. Spike was spanned by vaccine-associated CD4 TCRs, with dominance at 160-218 and 743-854.

Measured with immunoSEQ multiplex PCR; TCRdb has only the in-frame clones, and not every one. Seen here are tens of thousands of clones, approximately 83% observed once, and the top ten hold roughly 6.5%. In germline, CDR1 is MNHEY, CDR2 SMNVEV (reference sequence). This CDR3 contains 16 residues. The J segment lost 3 bases and the V segment lost 2 bases, leaving 9 bases of the junction unmatched. Of note for this clone: The antigen remains unidentified.

The clonotype comes from an adult in good health. The sample was peripheral blood, taken on day 0 of AZD1222 vaccination. This chain joins TRBV27 and TRBJ2-7; the match to TRBD2 covers 8 bases. The CDR3 nucleotides are TGTGCCAGCAGTTTAAAGGGACTAGTTTGGGGCTACGAGCAGTACTTC. Amino acids: CASSLKGLVWGYEQYF.